These 27 T cell receptor beta chains originate from one sample sequenced in a study of cytomegalovirus exposure and HLA in healthy donors. PCR used 60 Vbeta primers and 13 Jbeta primers. Assay used: immunoSEQ multiplex PCR; TCRdb lists only in-frame clones, some missing. The sample lists 50,000 to 70,000 clones; roughly 75% were seen once. The sample consisted of PBMCs. Receptors were obtained from a young man in good health and CMV-seropositive.

The V and J genes are TRBV5-4 and TRBJ1-2; weak D call: TRBD1 (5 bases). CDR1 and CDR2 from the germline V gene are SGHNT and YYREEE (reference sequence). V shed 4 bases and J shed 4 bases, with 11 bases lying between them. This CDR3 region has 13 residues. The CDR3 sequence: CASSTTGAYGYTF. Here the CDR3 DNA reads TGTGCCAGCAGCACAACAGGAGCCTATGGCTACACCTTC. The variable domain in full, completed from reference TRBV5-4 and TRBJ1-2, reads ETGVTQSPTHLIKTRGQQVTLRCSSQSGHNTVSWYQQALGQGPQFIFQYYREEENGRGNFPPRFSGLQFPNYSSELNVNALELDDSALYLCASSTTGAYGYTFGSGTRLTVV.

The rearrangement links TRBV5-6 to TRBJ1-1; no clear D. There are 12 residues in the CDR3. V dropped 1 base and J dropped 2 bases, with 3 bases sitting between them. Germline values: CDR1 SGHDT, CDR2 YYEEEE. The DNA of the CDR3 is TGTGCCAGCAGCTTGTCTAACACTGAAGCTTTCTTT. Translation gives CASSLSNTEAFF.

CDR3 sequence (DNA): TGCGCCAGCAGCTTGGCCCCGGCGGGGGTGAACACAGATACGCAGTATTTT. Its protein is CASSLAPAGVNTDTQYF. The J gene is TRBJ2-3, the V gene TRBV5-1, with 7 nucleotides matching TRBD2. The CDR3 covers 17 residues. Germline CDR1 SGHRS, CDR2 YFSETQ. V lost 0 bases to trimming and J lost 2 bases; unmatched junction nucleotides: 9.

This clone was counted between two and nine times. The chain carries TRBV6-5 and TRBJ2-7, with D possibly being TRBD1 (6 bases). V was trimmed by 7 bases and J by 6 bases, leaving 16 bases between them. The CDR3 is 13 amino acids. Germline values: CDR1 MNHEY, CDR2 SVGAGI. The CDR3 DNA sequence: TGTGCCAGCACCAACAGGGTAGAGGGCGAGCAGTACTTC. It yields the protein CASTNRVEGEQYF.

The chain is built from TRBV19 and TRBJ1-1; D is unresolved. The length of the CDR3 is 14 residues. Looked up from germline, CDR1 is LNHDA and CDR2 is SQIVND (reference sequence). Trimming pared 0 bases from V and 0 bases from J, leaving 5 bases between. CDR3 nucleotides: TGTGCCAGTAGTATAGAGAGGGTGAACACTGAAGCTTTCTTT. As protein: CASSIERVNTEAFF.

This clone was seen only a few times. This chain links TRBV28 with TRBJ1-1; 8 bases are a match to TRBD1. The ends lost 3 bases at V and 1 base at J; junction bases unmatched: 10. The CDR3 runs 17 residues. Germline V gives CDR1 MDHEN, CDR2 SYDVKM. Here the CDR3 DNA reads TGTGCCAGCAGTTTTCTCAGGGGGCGATTTCCGAACACTGAAGCTTTCTTT. Translated, it gives CASSFLRGRFPNTEAFF.

The V and J genes are TRBV9 and TRBJ2-2, with 8 positions matching TRBD2. The CDR3 consists of 14 residues. V was pared by 4 bases and J by 4 bases, with 3 bases of the junction left unmatched. Germline-derived CDR1 and CDR2 are SGDLS and YYNGEE. The CDR3 bases are TGTGCCAGCAGCCCGGGGGGGCTCACCGGGGAGCTGTTTTTT. Its protein product is CASSPGGLTGELFF.

The rearrangement uses TRBV6-5 and TRBJ1-4; no reliable D call. This CDR3 spans 13 amino acids. Germline lookup yields CDR1 MNHEY and CDR2 SVGAGI. The germline V and J ends were trimmed by 4 bases and 4 bases, with 7 bases remaining between them. CDR3 DNA: TGTGCCAGCAGTTCAGAGGATAATGAAAAACTGTTTTTT. Translating gives CASSSEDNEKLFF.

This chain joins TRBV5-1 and TRBJ2-5; 7 bases line up with TRBD2. The J segment lost 4 bases and the V segment lost 1 base, leaving 13 bases of the junction unmatched. The CDR3 has 17 amino acids. Germline CDR1 is SGHRS and CDR2 is YFSETQ. In DNA, the CDR3 is TGCGCCAGCAGCTTGAGGACTAGTAGATATCCGACAGAGACCCAGTACTTC. It codes for CASSLRTSRYPTETQYF.

V is TRBV10-3 and J is TRBJ1-6, with D perhaps matching TRBD1 (6 bases). The CDR3 loop spans 13 amino acids. Per germline, CDR1 ENHRY and CDR2 SYGVKD. Between the trimmed V and J ends, which lost 8 bases and 10 bases, there was a span of 15 bases. CDR3 region: CAIGGGRDSPLHF. The CDR3, as DNA: TGTGCCATCGGGGGCGGGAGGGACTCACCCCTCCACTTT.

The chain links TRBV7-2 to TRBJ2-7; 9 bases align to TRBD1. The CDR3 runs to 14 residues. Germline assignment: CDR1 SGHTA and CDR2 FQGNSA. Trimming removed 5 bases from V and 4 bases from J; junction bases left unmatched: 6. The CDR3 sequence: CASSLTQGAYEQYF. In DNA, the CDR3 is TGTGCCAGCAGCCTAACACAGGGGGCTTACGAGCAGTACTTC.

V usage is TRBV9 and J usage is TRBJ2-2, with TRBD2 as a possible D gene (5 bases). Trimming took 0 bases from V and 4 from J, leaving 10 bases between them. The germline CDR1 and CDR2 sequences are SGDLS and YYNGEE. This CDR3 is built from 15 residues. The CDR3 loop reads CASSVVPGSTGELFF. CDR3 in DNA: TGTGCCAGCAGCGTAGTGCCGGGGAGCACCGGGGAGCTGTTTTTT. Based on the CDR3 plus reference TRBV9 and TRBJ2-2, the full variable domain is DSGVTQTPKHLITATGQRVTLRCSPRSGDLSVYWYQQSLDQGLQFLIQYYNGEERAKGNILERFSAQQFPDLHSELNLSSLELGDSALYFCASSVVPGSTGELFFGEGSRLTVL.

V gene TRBV5-8 combines with J gene TRBJ2-7, with D hard to call. The germline CDR1 and CDR2 sequences are SGHTS and YDEGEE. The ends were cut back, 2 bases at V and 3 bases at J, with 3 bases in the middle. CDR3 size: 11 residues. The CDR3 DNA follows: TGTGCCAGCAGCTTCGGCTACGAGCAGTACTTC. It specifies CASSFGYEQYF.

The chain combines TRBV7-9 with TRBJ1-1; unclear D gene. The V gene lost 1 base and the J gene lost 8 bases, with 14 bases spanning the gap. Germline CDR1 SEHNR, CDR2 FQNEAQ (reference sequence). The length of the CDR3 is 14 residues. The chain's CDR3 is CASSLVWEVREAFF. The CDR3 region has the DNA TGTGCCAGCAGCTTAGTTTGGGAGGTACGAGAAGCTTTCTTT.

This chain joins TRBV10-3 and TRBJ1-1; D not resolved. Per germline, CDR1 ENHRY and CDR2 SYGVKD. CDR3 length: 14 amino acids. The ends were cut back, 0 bases at V and 5 bases at J, with 10 bases in the middle. The CDR3 is CAISESVEKTEAFF. CDR3 DNA sequence: TGTGCCATCAGTGAGTCTGTAGAGAAAACTGAAGCTTTCTTT.

The chain is built from TRBV6-1 and TRBJ1-6, with D unresolved. From germline, CDR1 is MNHNS and CDR2 SASEGT. This CDR3 is built from 15 residues. V was pared by 8 bases and J by 0 bases, with 11 bases between. CDR3 sequence (DNA): TGTGCCAGCGCGGTAGTTAGCTCCTATAATTCACCCCTCCACTTT. It encodes CASAVVSSYNSPLHF.

The chain employs TRBV27 and TRBJ2-7; weak D call: TRBD1 (7 bases). Per germline, CDR1 MNHEY and CDR2 SMNVEV (reference sequence). Trimming pared 2 bases from V and 6 bases from J, leaving 11 bases between. This CDR3 comprises 13 residues. CDR3 sequence: CASSLRQGGEQYF. For the CDR3, the DNA is TGTGCCAGCAGTTTAAGACAGGGAGGCGAGCAGTACTTC.

This clone was counted a few times. The chain recombines TRBV4-2 with TRBJ1-1; weak D call: TRBD1 (6 bases). Germline V gives CDR1 LGHNA, CDR2 YNFKEQ. The CDR3 runs 14 residues. Trimming cost V 3 bases and J 10 bases, with 18 bases left between them. The CDR3 DNA is TGTGCCAGCAGCCACGACTTCCCAGGGGCGGGAGCTTTCTTT. Translated, it gives CASSHDFPGAGAFF.

The J gene is TRBJ2-3, the V gene TRBV6-5; 13 bases match TRBD2. Germline V lookup: CDR1 MNHEY, CDR2 SVGAGI. This CDR3 spans 15 amino acids. The J segment lost 6 bases and the V segment lost 6 bases, leaving 6 bases of the junction unmatched. The CDR3 DNA reads as TGTGCCAGCAGCCTTGGACTAGCGGGGGTTGATACGCAGTATTTT. Amino acids: CASSLGLAGVDTQYF.

This chain links TRBV6-1 with TRBJ1-5; no clear D. The CDR3 sequence is 13 residues long. CDR1 and CDR2 (germline): MNHNS, SASEGT. V lost 7 bases, J lost 1 base, and 8 bases lay in between. In DNA, the CDR3 is TGTGCCAGCATGAGGGAAAGCAATCAGCCCCAGCATTTT. Translating it yields CASMRESNQPQHF.

This clone has a handful of counts. The chain carries TRBV30 and TRBJ2-1; 8 bases are a match to TRBD2. V was pared by 0 bases and J by 4 bases, with 2 bases of the junction left unmatched. Per germline, CDR1 GTSNPN and CDR2 SVGIG (reference sequence). The CDR3 spans 14 residues. In DNA, the CDR3 is TGTGCCTGGAGTGTACCGGGGGGGTACAATGAGCAGTTCTTC. Amino acids: CAWSVPGGYNEQFF.

This clone was seen a handful of times. J is TRBJ2-1 and V is TRBV6-1, with TRBD2 identical over 11 bases. This CDR3 is built from 15 residues. The junction had 4 bases not matched to a gene; V was cut back by 5 bases and J by 4 bases. Germline V CDR1 and CDR2: MNHNS, SASEGT. In nucleotides, the CDR3 is TGTGCCAGCAGTCAACTAGCGGGAGAATACAATGAGCAGTTCTTC. Its translation is CASSQLAGEYNEQFF.

The chain is built from TRBV4-1 and TRBJ1-5; the match to TRBD1 covers 7 bases. In germline, CDR1 is MGHRA, CDR2 YSYEKL. J lost 6 bases, V lost 0 bases, and 8 bases had no gene match. This CDR3 is built from 16 residues. DNA for the CDR3: TGCGCCAGCAGCCAAGAGGTTGGACAGGCGGGTCAGCCCCAGCATTTT. Protein sequence: CASSQEVGQAGQPQHF.

This clone was detected only once. This chain connects TRBV7-8 to TRBJ1-5; D is ambiguous. Between the trimmed V and J ends, which lost 5 bases and 3 bases, there was a span of 14 bases. The CDR3 is 15 amino acids. Germline assignment: CDR1 SGHVS and CDR2 FQNEAQ. The CDR3 region is CASSALQAFNQPQHF. For the CDR3, the DNA is TGTGCCAGCAGCGCGTTGCAGGCTTTCAATCAGCCCCAGCATTTT.

The genes are TRBV7-2 and TRBJ2-1, with 12 positions matching TRBD2. The length of the CDR3 is 16 residues. Germline lookup yields CDR1 SGHTA and CDR2 FQGNSA. With V trimmed by 4 bases and J by 7 bases, 8 bases remained unmatched. The CDR3 is CASSSLGGLAGNEQFF. The DNA for the CDR3 is TGTGCCAGCAGCTCCCTGGGTGGACTAGCGGGGAATGAGCAGTTCTTC.

The CDR3 DNA reads TGTGCCAGCAGTTACACGCGGTTGAACACTGAAGCTTTCTTT. The encoded protein is CASSYTRLNTEAFF. The chain employs TRBV6-5 and TRBJ1-1; D not resolved. Germline V lookup: CDR1 MNHEY, CDR2 SVGAGI. V lost 2 bases to trimming and J lost 0 bases, with 7 bases between them. This CDR3 spans 14 amino acids.

This chain links TRBV7-2 with TRBJ1-6; D remains unclear. The germline gives CDR1 SGHTA, CDR2 FQGNSA. This CDR3 is 13 amino acids long. The CDR3 region has the DNA TGTGGTGTCGGGAGCTCCTATAATTCACCCCTCCACTTT. Amino acids: CGVGSSYNSPLHF.